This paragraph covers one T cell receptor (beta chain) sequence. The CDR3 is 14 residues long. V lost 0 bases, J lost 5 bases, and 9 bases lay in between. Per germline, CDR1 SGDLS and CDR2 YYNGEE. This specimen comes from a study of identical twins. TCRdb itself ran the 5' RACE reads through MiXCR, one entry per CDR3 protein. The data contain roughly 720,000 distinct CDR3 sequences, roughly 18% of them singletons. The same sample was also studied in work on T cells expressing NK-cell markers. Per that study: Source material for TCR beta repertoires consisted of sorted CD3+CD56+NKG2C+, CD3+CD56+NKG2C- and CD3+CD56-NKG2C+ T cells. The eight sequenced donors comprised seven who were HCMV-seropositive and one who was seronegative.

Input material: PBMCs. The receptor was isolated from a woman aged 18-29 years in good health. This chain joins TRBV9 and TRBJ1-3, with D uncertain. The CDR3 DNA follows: TGTGCCAGCAGCGTAGGAGAGACCAGAAACACCATATATTTT. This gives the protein CASSVGETRNTIYF.